The source of this T cell receptor beta chain is a study of blood T cells in healthy people across ages. Study-wide points: Whereas aged donors had fewer naive CD4+ cells, long-lived donors had more of them and higher diversity. Per million T cells, TCR beta diversity dropped roughly linearly as age increased. Diversity estimates from one million T cells were considered underestimates.

PCR was performed a second time for roughly 7 to 11 cycles using a sample-barcoded 5' primer and a J-beta primer mix. The study obtained at least 3 million CDR3-containing paired-end reads from every sample. A single record per CDR3 protein comes from TCRdb applying MiXCR to the 5' RACE reads. The sample lists about 1.1 million distinct CDR3 sequences, about two fifths seen once, with about 12% in the top ten. This clonotype was picked up a small number of times. No antigen is known for it. V was clipped by 6 bases and J by 2 bases, with 16 bases between them. The CDR3 contains 15 residues. Germline V gene data show CDR1 as MNHEY and CDR2 as SVGAGI.

This TCR came from a young man in good health. Source material: blood. The V call is TRBV6-5, the J call TRBJ1-2; perhaps TRBD1 as D (5 bases). CDR3 coding DNA: TGTGCCAGCAGCAAACCCGGGGCTACCAACTATGGCTACACCTTC. Translating gives CASSKPGATNYGYTF.